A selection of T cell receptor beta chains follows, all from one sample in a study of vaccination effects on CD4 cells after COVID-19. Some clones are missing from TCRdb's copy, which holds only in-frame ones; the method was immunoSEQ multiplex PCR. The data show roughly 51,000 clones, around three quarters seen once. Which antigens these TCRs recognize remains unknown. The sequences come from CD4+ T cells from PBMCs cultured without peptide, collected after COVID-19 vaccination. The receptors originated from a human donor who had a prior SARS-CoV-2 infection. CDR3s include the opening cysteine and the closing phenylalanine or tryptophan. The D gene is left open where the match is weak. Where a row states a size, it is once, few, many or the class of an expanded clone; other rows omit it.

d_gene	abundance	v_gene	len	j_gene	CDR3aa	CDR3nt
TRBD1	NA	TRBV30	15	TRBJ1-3	CAWSSFRGPVDTIYF	TGTGCCTGGAGTTCCTTTAGGGGGCCGGTGGACACCATATATTTT
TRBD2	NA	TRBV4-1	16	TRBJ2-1	CASSQKLAGDGAEQFF	TGCGCCAGCAGCCAGAAACTAGCGGGAGACGGGGCTGAGCAGTTCTTC
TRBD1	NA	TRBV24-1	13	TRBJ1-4	CATPQGGNEKLFF	TGTGCCACCCCGCAGGGGGGTAATGAAAAACTGTTTTTT
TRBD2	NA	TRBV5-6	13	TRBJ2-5	CASSAGEWETQYF	TGTGCCAGCAGCGCGGGGGAATGGGAGACCCAGTACTTC
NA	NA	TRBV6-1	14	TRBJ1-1	CASSDRVINTEAFF	TGTGCCAGCAGTGATCGGGTCATAAACACTGAAGCTTTCTTT
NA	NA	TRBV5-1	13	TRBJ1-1	CASSLWGYTEAFF	TGCGCCAGCAGCTTGTGGGGGTACACTGAAGCTTTCTTT
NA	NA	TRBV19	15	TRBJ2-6	CASSSRVSGANVLTF	TGTGCCAGTAGTTCTCGAGTATCTGGGGCCAACGTCCTGACTTTC
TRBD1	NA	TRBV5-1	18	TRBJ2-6	CASSLTGAPTTGANVLTF	TGCGCCAGCAGCCTAACAGGGGCCCCTACTACTGGGGCCAACGTCCTGACTTTC
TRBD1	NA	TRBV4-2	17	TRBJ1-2	CASSRGTGDFWLGGYTF	TGTGCCAGCAGCCGAGGGACAGGGGACTTTTGGTTGGGTGGCTACACCTTC
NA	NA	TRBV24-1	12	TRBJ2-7	CATSDPGYEQYF	TGTGCCACCAGTGATCCAGGGTACGAGCAGTACTTC
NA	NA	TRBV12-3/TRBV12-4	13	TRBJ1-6	CASSLLGVSPLHF	TGTGCCAGCAGCCTGTTGGGGGTCTCACCCCTCCACTTT
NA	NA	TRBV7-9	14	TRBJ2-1	CASSLQARNNEQFF	TGTGCCAGCAGCTTACAGGCTAGAAACAATGAGCAGTTCTTC
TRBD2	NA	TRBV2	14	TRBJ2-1	CASGNGLASNEQFF	TGTGCCAGCGGTAATGGACTAGCGTCCAATGAGCAGTTCTTC
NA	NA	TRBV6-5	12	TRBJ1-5	CASGVYNQPQHF	TGTGCCAGCGGGGTTTACAATCAGCCCCAGCATTTT
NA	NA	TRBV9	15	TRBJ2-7	CASSVGLGQLYEQYF	TGTGCCAGCAGCGTAGGGTTAGGACAGCTCTACGAGCAGTACTTC
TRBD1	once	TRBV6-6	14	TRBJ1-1	CASSWDRSIAEAFF	TGTGCCAGCAGTTGGGACAGATCGATCGCTGAAGCTTTCTTT
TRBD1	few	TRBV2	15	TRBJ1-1	CASSERGGGQLEAFF	TGTGCCAGCAGTGAACGAGGGGGCGGCCAGCTTGAAGCTTTCTTT